The TCR beta chain under discussion was sequenced for a study of cytomegalovirus exposure and HLA in healthy donors. The overall study: Caucasian-associated ancestry cluster membership applied to around 76% of over 350 genotyped donors. General study points: Accurate predictions that matched the HLA-A and HLA-B alleles of most subjects were reportedly made from TCR beta sequences. Rarity characterized most TCR sequences, yet some public TCRs appeared in many donors.

On this clone: Its antigen remains unidentified.

A multiplex PCR was run with 60 Vbeta primers and 13 Jbeta primers. Repertoires were generated with immunoSEQ multiplex PCR, while TCRdb's copy carries only in-frame clones and drops some. The table lists around 120,000 clones, roughly 79% of them singletons, with approximately 1.8% in the top ten. The specimen sequenced was PBMCs. This TCR came from a woman aged 45-60 years in good health and CMV-seronegative.

The CDR3 reads CASSVEDRGRAYNEQFF. CDR3 bases: TGTGCCAGCAGCGTAGAAGACAGGGGAAGAGCCTACAATGAGCAGTTCTTC. J is TRBJ2-1 and V is TRBV9; the match to TRBD1 covers 8 bases. The CDR3 sequence is 17 residues long. Per the germline V gene, CDR1 is SGDLS and CDR2 is YYNGEE. The ends lost 0 bases at V and 2 bases at J; junction bases unmatched: 7.